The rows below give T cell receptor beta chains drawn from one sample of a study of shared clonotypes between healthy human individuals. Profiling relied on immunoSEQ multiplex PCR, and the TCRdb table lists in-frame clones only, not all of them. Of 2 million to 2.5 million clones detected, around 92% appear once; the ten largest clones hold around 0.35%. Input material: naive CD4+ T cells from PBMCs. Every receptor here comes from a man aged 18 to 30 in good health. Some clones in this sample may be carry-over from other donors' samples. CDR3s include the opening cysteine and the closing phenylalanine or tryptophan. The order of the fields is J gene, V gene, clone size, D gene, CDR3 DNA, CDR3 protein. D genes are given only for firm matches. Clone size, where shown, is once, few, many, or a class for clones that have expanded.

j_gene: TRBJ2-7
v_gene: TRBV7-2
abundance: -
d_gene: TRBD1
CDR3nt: TGTGCCAGCAGCTTAACCCGGACAGGGATCGAGCAGTACTTC
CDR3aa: CASSLTRTGIEQYF

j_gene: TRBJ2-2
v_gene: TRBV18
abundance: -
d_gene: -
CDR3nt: TGTGCCAGCTCACCCCAATCCGGGACCGGGGAGCTGTTTTTT
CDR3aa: CASSPQSGTGELFF

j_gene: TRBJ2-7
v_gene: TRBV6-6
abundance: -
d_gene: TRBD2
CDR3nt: TGTGCCAGCAGGGGACTAGCGGATTACGAGCAGTACTTC
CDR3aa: CASRGLADYEQYF

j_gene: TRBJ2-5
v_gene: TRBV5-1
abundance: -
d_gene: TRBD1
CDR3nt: TGCGCCAGCAGCCCAAGGACAGGGTCGAAAGAGACCCAGTACTTC
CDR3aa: CASSPRTGSKETQYF

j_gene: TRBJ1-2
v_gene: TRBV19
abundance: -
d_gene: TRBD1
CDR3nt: TGTGCCAGTAGTAGCTCCGCCCTTACAGGGGGCGCCGGCTACACCTTC
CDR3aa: CASSSSALTGGAGYTF

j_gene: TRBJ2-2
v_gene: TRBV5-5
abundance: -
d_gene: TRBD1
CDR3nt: TGTGCCAGCAGCTTGGGGGGACAGGCGAACACCGGGGAGCTGTTTTTT
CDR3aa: CASSLGGQANTGELFF

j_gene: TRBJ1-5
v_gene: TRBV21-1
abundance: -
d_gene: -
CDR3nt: TGTGCCAGCAGCACCTTGGGGTACAATCAGCCCCAGCATTTT
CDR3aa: CASSTLGYNQPQHF

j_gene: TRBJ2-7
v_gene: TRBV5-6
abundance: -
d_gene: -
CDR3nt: TGTGCCAGCAGCTTGTTGGGCAGAACACCCTACGAGCAGTACTTC
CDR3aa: CASSLLGRTPYEQYF

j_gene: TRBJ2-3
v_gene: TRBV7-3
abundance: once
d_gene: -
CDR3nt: TGTGCCAGCAGCTCCCGCGGTGGTACAGATACGCAGTATTTT
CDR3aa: CASSSRGGTDTQYF

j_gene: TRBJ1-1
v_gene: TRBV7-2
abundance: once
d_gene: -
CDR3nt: TGTGCCAGCAGCTTCGGGAACACTGAAGCTTTCTTT
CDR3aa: CASSFGNTEAFF

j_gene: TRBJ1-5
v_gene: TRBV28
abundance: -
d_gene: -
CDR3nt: TGTGCCACCCAGGACAGTAGCAATCAGCCCCAGCATTTT
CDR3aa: CATQDSSNQPQHF

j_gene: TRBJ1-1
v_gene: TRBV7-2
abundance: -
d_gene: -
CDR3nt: TGTGCCAGCAGCTTCTATCAGAACACTGAAGCTTTCTTT
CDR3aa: CASSFYQNTEAFF

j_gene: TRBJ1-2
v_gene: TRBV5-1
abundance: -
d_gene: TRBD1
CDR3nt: TGCGCCAGCAGCTTGGGACAGGGGAGTGACGGCTACACCTTC
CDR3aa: CASSLGQGSDGYTF

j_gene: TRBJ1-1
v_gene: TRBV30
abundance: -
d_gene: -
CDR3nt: TGTGCCTGGAGTGTCCGGGGTAAGGGCACTGAAGCTTTCTTT
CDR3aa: CAWSVRGKGTEAFF

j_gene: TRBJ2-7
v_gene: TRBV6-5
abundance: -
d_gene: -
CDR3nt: TGTGCCAGCAGTTACAGAATCAACGGGGGCTACGAGCAGTACTTC
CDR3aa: CASSYRINGGYEQYF